This T cell receptor beta chain comes out of a study of cytomegalovirus exposure and HLA in healthy donors. Whole-study results and caveats: Relative to equally common others, HLA-associated TCR beta chains showed greater clonal expansion in a later analysis. HLA alleles showed associations with some 17,000 TCR beta sequences in a later analysis, at a 0.05 false discovery rate. Among donors in an Asian-associated ancestry cluster, a later analysis reportedly found fewer N-insertions than the approximately 700-donor mean.

Primers included in the PCR were 60 Vbeta and 13 Jbeta primers. Clones were read by immunoSEQ multiplex PCR, and TCRdb kept only the in-frame ones, dropping some. This sample has under 200,000 clones, with about 77% found just once. The CDR3 consists of 20 residues. The junction had 20 bases not matched to a gene; V was cut back by 7 bases and J by 1 base. Germline values: CDR1 MNHEY, CDR2 SMNVEV (reference sequence). As for this clone: Its specificity is unknown.

The sample was PBMCs. The rearrangement joins TRBV27 to TRBJ1-5, with 9 positions matching TRBD1. This clonotype was obtained from a woman in her forties in good health and CMV-seropositive. The CDR3 loop is CASTDPPSPGTGKSNQPQHF. DNA for the CDR3: TGTGCCAGCACGGACCCCCCCTCCCCGGGGACAGGGAAGAGCAATCAGCCCCAGCATTTT.